Listed here is a single T cell receptor (beta chain). Its antigen is undetermined. This sample is part of a study of T-cell reconstitution after alpha-beta-depleted transplantation in children. A library of TCRbeta sequences, prepared with unique molecular identifiers, was generated. TCRdb reanalysed the PCR reads using MiXCR and keeps one entry per CDR3 protein. Among 700,000 to 950,000 distinct CDR3 sequences listed, about 16% were seen once. Study-wide results and limits: Recipient T cells and thymic progenitors that survived gave rise to the high TCRbeta diversity observed at day 60 in some patients. The origin of alpha-beta T cells about two months after transplant was reportedly several hundred expanded graft clones. Most T-cell counts and diversity one year after the transplant came from T cells that were newly produced.

Deletions cut 5 bases from V and 7 bases from J, with 16 bases between. This CDR3 spans 14 amino acids. The chain recombines TRBV12-3 or TRBV12-4 with TRBJ2-3; possibly TRBD1 or TRBD2 for D (5 bases each). This material consisted of PBMCs, mostly from graft donor cells, taken 360 days after TCRalphabeta/CD19-depleted stem cell transplant. The sequence came from a male patient aged 10 to 17 who had a stem cell transplant for acute lymphoblastic leukemia, so the T cells may come from the graft donor. CDR3 sequence reads: CASSGRGHGNTQYF. In nucleotides, the CDR3 is TGTGCCAGCAGTGGCCGGGGCCATGGGAATACGCAGTATTTT.